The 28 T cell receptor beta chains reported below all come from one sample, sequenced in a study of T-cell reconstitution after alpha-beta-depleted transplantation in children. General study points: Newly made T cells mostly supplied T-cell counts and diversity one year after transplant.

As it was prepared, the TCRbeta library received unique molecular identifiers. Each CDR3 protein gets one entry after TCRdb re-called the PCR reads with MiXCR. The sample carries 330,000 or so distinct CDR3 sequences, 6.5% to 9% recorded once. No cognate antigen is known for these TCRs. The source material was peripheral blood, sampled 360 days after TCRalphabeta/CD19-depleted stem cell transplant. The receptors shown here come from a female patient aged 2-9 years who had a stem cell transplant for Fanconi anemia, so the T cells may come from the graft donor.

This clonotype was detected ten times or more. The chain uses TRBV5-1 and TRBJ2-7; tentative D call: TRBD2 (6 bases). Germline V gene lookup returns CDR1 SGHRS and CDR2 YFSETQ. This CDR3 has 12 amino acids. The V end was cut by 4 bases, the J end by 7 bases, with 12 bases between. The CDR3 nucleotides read TGCGCCAGCAGCCATAATGCGGGGGAGCAGTACTTC. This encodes CASSHNAGEQYF.

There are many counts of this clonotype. CDR3 sequence (DNA): TGTGCCAGCAGCCGAGACAGGACCGGGCAGTACGTC. Translation: CASSRDRTGQYV. The rearrangement links TRBV12-3 or TRBV12-4 to TRBJ2-7, with D possibly TRBD1 on 6 matching bases. V shed 6 bases and J shed 9 bases, with 15 bases lying between them. The CDR3 loop spans 12 amino acids.

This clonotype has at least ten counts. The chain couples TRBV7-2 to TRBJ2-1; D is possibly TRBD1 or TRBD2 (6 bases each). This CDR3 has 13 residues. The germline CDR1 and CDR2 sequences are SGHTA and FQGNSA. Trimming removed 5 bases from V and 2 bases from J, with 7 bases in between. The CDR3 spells CASSRGPYNEQFF. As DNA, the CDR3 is TGTGCCAGCAGCCGGGGGCCCTACAATGAGCAGTTCTTC. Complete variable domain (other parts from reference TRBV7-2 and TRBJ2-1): GAGVSQSPSNKVTEKGKDVELRCDPISGHTALYWYRQSLGQGLEFLIYFQGNSAPDKSGLPSDRFSAERTGGSVSTLTIQRTQQEDSAVYLCASSRGPYNEQFFGPGTRLTVL.

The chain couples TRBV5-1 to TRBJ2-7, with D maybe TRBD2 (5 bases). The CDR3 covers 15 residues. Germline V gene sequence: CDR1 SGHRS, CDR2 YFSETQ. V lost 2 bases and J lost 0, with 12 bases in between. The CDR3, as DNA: TGCGCCAGCAGCTTCGGGATTCGGAGCTCCTACGAGCAGTACTTC. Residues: CASSFGIRSSYEQYF.

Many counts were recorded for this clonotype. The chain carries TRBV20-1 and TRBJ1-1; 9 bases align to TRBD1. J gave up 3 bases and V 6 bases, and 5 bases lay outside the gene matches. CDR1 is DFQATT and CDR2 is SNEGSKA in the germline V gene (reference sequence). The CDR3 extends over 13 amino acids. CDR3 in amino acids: CSATRDRDTEAFF. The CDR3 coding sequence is TGCAGTGCGACCCGGGACAGGGACACTGAAGCTTTCTTT.

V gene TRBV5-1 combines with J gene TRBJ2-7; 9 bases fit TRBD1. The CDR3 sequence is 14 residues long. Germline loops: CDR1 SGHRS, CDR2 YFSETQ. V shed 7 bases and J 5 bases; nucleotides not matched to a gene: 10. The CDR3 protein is CASGPGTGTHEQYF. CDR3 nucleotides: TGCGCCAGCGGCCCCGGGACAGGGACCCACGAGCAGTACTTC.

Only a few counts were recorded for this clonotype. CDR3 sequence (DNA): TGTGCCAGCAGCCAAGATCGACTAGCGGGAGTTTCAGAGACCCAGTACTTC. This gives the protein CASSQDRLAGVSETQYF. The chain recombines TRBV3-1 with TRBJ2-5; 12 bases match TRBD2. V dropped 0 bases and J dropped 4; count of bases not matched to a gene: 6. The germline V gene has CDR1 LGHDT and CDR2 YNNKEL (reference sequence). The CDR3 totals 17 residues.

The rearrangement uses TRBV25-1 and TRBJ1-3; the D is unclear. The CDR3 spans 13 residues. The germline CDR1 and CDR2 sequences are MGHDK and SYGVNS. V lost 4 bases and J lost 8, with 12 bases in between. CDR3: CASSAVSWDTIYF. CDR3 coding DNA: TGTGCCAGCAGTGCCGTAAGCTGGGACACCATATATTTT. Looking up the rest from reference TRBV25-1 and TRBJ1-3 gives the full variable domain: EADIYQTPRYLVIGTGKKITLECSQTMGHDKMYWYQQDPGMELHLIHYSYGVNSTEKGDLSSESTVSRIRTEHFPLTLESARPSHTSQYLCASSAVSWDTIYFGEGSWLTVV.

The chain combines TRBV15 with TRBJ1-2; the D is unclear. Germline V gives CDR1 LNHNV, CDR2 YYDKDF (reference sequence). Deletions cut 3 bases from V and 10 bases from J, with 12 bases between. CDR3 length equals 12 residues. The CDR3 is CATSSEPYNYTF. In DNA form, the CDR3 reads TGTGCCACCAGCAGCGAACCTTATAACTACACCTTC. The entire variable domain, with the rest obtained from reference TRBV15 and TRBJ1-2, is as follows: DAMVIQNPRYQVTQFGKPVTLSCSQTLNHNVMYWYQQKSSQAPKLLFHYYDKDFNNEADTPDNFQSRRPNTSFCFLDIRSPGLGDTAMYLCATSSEPYNYTFGSGTRLTVV.

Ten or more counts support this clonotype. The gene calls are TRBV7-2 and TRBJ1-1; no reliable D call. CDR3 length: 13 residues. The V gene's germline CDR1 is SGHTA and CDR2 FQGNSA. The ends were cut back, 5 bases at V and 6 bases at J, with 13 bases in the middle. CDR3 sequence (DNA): TGTGCCAGCAGCCGCTATATAGGGCCTGAAGCTTTCTTT. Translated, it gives CASSRYIGPEAFF.

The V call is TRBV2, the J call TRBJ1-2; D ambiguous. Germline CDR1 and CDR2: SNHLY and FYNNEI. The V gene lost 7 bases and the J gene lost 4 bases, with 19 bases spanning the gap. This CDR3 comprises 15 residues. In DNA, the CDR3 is TGTGCCAGCAAATCGGGAGAAAACCGTTCCTATGGCTACACCTTC. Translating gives CASKSGENRSYGYTF.

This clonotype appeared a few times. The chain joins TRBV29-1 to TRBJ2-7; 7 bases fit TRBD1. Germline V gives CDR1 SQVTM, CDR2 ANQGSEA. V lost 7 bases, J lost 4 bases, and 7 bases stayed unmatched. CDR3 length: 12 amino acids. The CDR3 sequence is CSAATGIYEQYF. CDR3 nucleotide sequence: TGCAGCGCTGCGACAGGGATATACGAGCAGTACTTC.

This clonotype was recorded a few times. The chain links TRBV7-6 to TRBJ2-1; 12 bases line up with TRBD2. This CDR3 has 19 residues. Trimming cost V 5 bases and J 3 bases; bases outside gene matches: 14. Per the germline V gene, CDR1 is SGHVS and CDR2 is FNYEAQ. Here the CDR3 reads CASSQIAPLAGGFYNEQFF. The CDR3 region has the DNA TGTGCCAGCAGCCAAATCGCCCCACTAGCGGGGGGCTTCTACAATGAGCAGTTCTTC.

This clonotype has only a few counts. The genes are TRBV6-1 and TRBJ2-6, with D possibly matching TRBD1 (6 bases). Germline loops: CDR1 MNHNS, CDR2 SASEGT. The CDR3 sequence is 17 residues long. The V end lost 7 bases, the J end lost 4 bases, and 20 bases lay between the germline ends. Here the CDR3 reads CASTPGHSFPGANVLTF. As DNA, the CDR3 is TGTGCCAGCACACCGGGACACTCCTTCCCCGGGGCCAACGTCCTGACTTTC.

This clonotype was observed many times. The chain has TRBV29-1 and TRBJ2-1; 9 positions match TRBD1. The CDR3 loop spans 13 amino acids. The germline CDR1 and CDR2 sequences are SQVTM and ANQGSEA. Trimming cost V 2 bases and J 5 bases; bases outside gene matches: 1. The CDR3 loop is CSVENRGHNEQFF. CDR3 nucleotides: TGCAGCGTTGAAAACAGGGGGCACAATGAGCAGTTCTTC.

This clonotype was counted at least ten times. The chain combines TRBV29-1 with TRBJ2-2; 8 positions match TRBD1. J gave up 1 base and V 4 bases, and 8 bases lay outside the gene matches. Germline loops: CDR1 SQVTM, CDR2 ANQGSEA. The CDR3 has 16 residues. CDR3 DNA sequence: TGCAGCGTTGTCCAGGGGACAGGCCTGAACACCGGGGAGCTGTTTTTT. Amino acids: CSVVQGTGLNTGELFF.

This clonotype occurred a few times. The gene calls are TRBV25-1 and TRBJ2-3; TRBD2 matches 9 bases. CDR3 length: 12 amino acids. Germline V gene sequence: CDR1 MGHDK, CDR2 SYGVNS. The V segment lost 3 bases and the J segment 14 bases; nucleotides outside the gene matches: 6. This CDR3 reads CASSDSSGETYF. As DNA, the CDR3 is TGTGCCAGCAGTGATTCTAGCGGGGAAACGTATTTT.

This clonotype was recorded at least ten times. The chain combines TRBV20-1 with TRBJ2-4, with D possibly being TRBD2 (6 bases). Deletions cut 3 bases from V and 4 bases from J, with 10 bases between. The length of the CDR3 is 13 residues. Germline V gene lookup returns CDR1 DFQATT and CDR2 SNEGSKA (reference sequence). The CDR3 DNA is TGCAGTGCTAGCGGGGAGGCGAAAAACATTCAGTACTTC. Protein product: CSASGEAKNIQYF.

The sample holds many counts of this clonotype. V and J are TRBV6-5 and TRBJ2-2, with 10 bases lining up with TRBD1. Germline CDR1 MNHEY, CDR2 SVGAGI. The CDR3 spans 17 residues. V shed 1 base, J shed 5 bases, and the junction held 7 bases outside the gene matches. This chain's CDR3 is CASSYLYRDRGTGELFF. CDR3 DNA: TGTGCCAGCAGTTACTTGTACCGGGACAGGGGTACCGGGGAGCTGTTTTTT.

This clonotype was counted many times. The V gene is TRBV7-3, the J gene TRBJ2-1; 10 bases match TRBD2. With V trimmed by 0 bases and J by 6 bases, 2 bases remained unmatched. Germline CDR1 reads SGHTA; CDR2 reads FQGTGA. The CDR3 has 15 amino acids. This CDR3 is CASSLTRTSGNEQFF. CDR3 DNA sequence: TGTGCCAGCAGCTTAACCCGGACTAGCGGCAATGAGCAGTTCTTC. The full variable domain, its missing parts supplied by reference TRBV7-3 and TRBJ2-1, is GAGVSQTPSNKVTEKGKYVELRCDPISGHTALYWYRQSLGQGPEFLIYFQGTGAADDSGLPNDRFFAVRPEGSVSTLKIQRTERGDSAVYLCASSLTRTSGNEQFFGPGTRLTVL.

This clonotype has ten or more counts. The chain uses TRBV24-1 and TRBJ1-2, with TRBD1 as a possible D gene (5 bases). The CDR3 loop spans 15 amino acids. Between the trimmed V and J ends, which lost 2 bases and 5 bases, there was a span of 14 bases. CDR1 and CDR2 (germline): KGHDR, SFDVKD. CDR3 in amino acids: CATSDSGREGYGYTF. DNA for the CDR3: TGTGCCACCAGTGATTCTGGCAGGGAAGGGTATGGCTACACCTTC.

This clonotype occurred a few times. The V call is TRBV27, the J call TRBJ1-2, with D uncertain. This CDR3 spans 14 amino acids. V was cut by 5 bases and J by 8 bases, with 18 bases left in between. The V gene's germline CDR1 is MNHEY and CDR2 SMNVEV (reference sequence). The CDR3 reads CASSALGLRGGYTF. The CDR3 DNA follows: TGTGCCAGCAGTGCACTGGGCCTCCGCGGGGGCTACACCTTC.

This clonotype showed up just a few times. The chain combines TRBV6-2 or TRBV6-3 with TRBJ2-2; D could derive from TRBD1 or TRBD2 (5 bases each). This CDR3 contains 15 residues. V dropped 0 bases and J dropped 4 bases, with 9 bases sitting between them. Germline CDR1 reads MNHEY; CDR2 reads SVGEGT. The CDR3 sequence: CASSYSGTVTGELFF. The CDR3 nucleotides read TGTGCCAGCAGTTACTCTGGGACGGTCACCGGGGAGCTGTTTTTT.

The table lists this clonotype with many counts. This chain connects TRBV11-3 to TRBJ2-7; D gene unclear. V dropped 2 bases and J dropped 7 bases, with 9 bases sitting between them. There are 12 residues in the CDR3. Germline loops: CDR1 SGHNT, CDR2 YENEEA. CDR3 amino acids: CASSLTGREQYF. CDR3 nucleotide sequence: TGTGCCAGCAGCTTAACTGGCAGGGAGCAGTACTTC. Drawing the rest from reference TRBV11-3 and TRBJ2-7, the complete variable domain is EAGVVQSPRYKIIEKKQPVAFWCNPISGHNTLYWYLQNLGQGPELLIRYENEEAVDDSQLPKDRFSAERLKGVDSTLKIQPAELGDSAVYLCASSLTGREQYFGPGTRLTVT.

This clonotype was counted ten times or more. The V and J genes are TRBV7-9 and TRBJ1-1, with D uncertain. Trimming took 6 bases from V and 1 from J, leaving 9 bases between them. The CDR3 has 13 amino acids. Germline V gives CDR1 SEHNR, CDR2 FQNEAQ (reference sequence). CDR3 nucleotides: TGTGCCAGCAGAACGACGCCGAACACTGAAGCTTTCTTT. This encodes CASRTTPNTEAFF.

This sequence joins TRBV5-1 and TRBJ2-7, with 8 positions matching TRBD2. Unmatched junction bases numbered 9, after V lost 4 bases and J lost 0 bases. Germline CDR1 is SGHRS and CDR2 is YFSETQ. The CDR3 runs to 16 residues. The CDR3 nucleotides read TGCGCCAGCAGCCCGAGTAGCGGGGCCATCTCCTACGAGCAGTACTTC. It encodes CASSPSSGAISYEQYF.

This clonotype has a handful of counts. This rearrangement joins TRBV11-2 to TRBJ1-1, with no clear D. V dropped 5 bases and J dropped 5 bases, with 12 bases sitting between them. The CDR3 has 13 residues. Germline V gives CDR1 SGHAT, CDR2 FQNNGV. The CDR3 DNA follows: TGTGCCAGCAGCGACGCGCTGGGAACTGAAGCTTTCTTT. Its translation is CASSDALGTEAFF.

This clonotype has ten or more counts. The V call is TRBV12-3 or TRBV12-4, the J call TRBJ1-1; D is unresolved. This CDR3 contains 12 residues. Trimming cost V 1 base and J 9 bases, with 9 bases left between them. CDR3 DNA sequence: TGTGCCAGCAGTTTAGTATTGAGTAAAGCTTTCTTT. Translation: CASSLVLSKAFF.